These 22 T cell receptor beta chains were sequenced from one sample in a study of blood T cells in healthy people across ages. PCR was performed a second time for about 7 to 12 cycles using a sample-barcoded 5' primer and a J-beta primer mix. TCRdb recomputed calls from the 5' RACE reads with MiXCR, one row per CDR3 protein. The repertoire consists of fewer than 700,000 distinct CDR3 sequences, with roughly 43% occurring once and the leading ten covering under 30%. Sequencing was carried out using blood. The receptors here all came from a man of 80 years or more in good health.

The chain is built from TRBV2 and TRBJ2-1, with D perhaps matching TRBD1 (7 bases). The CDR3 sequence is 15 residues long. CDR1 and CDR2 from the germline V gene are SNHLY and FYNNEI. Trimming pared 5 bases from V and 7 bases from J, leaving 18 bases between. The CDR3, as DNA: TGTGCCAGCAGTTGGGGGGCAGGGGGGATGAATGAGCAGTTCTTC. Protein sequence: CASSWGAGGMNEQFF.

The rearrangement uses TRBV28 and TRBJ1-2; no definite D call. The CDR3 is made up of 12 amino acids. CDR1 is MDHEN and CDR2 is SYDVKM in the germline V gene. Trimming cost V 5 bases and J 4 bases, with 8 bases left between them. The CDR3 DNA is TGTGCCAGCAGTCGTAACCTCTATGGCTACACCTTC. As protein: CASSRNLYGYTF.

This clonotype was seen more than once but under ten times. The CDR3 is CSAHSGYTQYF. CDR3 nucleotide sequence: TGCAGTGCTCATAGCGGTTATACGCAGTATTTT. The J gene is TRBJ2-3, the V gene TRBV20-1; a possible D gene is TRBD2 (6 bases). The germline CDR1 and CDR2 sequences are DFQATT and SNEGSKA (reference sequence). With 5 bases removed from V and 7 bases from J, the gap between germline ends came to 10 bases. There are 11 residues in the CDR3.

The genes are TRBV20-1 and TRBJ2-7; 11 nucleotides match TRBD2. This CDR3 contains 15 residues. CDR1 and CDR2 from the germline V gene are DFQATT and SNEGSKA (reference sequence). J gave up 3 bases and V 6 bases, and 10 bases lay outside the gene matches. The CDR3 DNA is TGCAGTGCGACCGTCCCGGGACTAGCGGTCTACGAGCAGTACTTC. This codes for CSATVPGLAVYEQYF.

This clonotype was counted between two and nine times. This chain links TRBV4-3 with TRBJ2-1; 7 bases agree with TRBD2. There are 14 residues in the CDR3. Per germline, CDR1 LGHNA and CDR2 YSLEER. Trimming at V came to 8 bases and at J to 4 bases, leaving 8 bases not matched to a gene. The CDR3 nucleotides are TGCGCCAGCCGGGGGGAGAGGACGTACAATGAGCAGTTCTTC. The encoded protein is CASRGERTYNEQFF.

The chain has TRBV7-2 and TRBJ1-2; D is perhaps TRBD1 (6 bases). Germline V lookup: CDR1 SGHTA, CDR2 FQGNSA. This CDR3 spans 15 amino acids. V lost 6 bases and J lost 8, with 22 bases in between. The CDR3 protein is CASRIGGGGRRGYTF. CDR3 nucleotides: TGTGCCAGCAGAATAGGGGGTGGAGGGAGGAGAGGCTACACCTTC.

The chain links TRBV7-2 to TRBJ2-2, with D tentatively TRBD1 (5 bases). In germline, CDR1 is SGHTA, CDR2 FQGNSA. V shed 3 bases and J shed 3 bases, with 11 bases lying between them. The CDR3 runs 15 residues. CDR3 bases: TGTGCCAGCAGCTTGGGCCTCAGGGACACCGGGGAGCTGTTTTTT. This codes for CASSLGLRDTGELFF.

In DNA, the CDR3 is TGTGCCAGCTCACCTGATATGAACACTGAAGCTTTCTTT. This codes for CASSPDMNTEAFF. J is TRBJ1-1 and V is TRBV18; D uncertain. The length of the CDR3 is 13 residues. The germline CDR1 and CDR2 sequences are KGHSH and LQKENI. Trimming removed 3 bases at V and 0 bases at J, with 5 bases between.

This clonotype was observed a few times. The gene calls are TRBV20-1 and TRBJ2-1; no definite D call. The CDR3 has 15 amino acids. The germline gives CDR1 DFQATT, CDR2 SNEGSKA (reference sequence). The V and J ends lost 3 bases and 4 bases respectively, with 16 bases between them. The CDR3 sequence: CSASSGLGSYNEQFF. The CDR3 region has the DNA TGCAGTGCTAGTTCCGGGTTGGGTTCGTACAATGAGCAGTTCTTC.

V and J are TRBV27 and TRBJ2-2, with TRBD1 matching 9 bases. Germline lookup yields CDR1 MNHEY and CDR2 SMNVEV (reference sequence). There are 16 residues in the CDR3. With V trimmed by 4 bases and J by 5 bases, 8 bases remained unmatched. This CDR3 is CASSSSGTGKTGELFF. CDR3 in DNA: TGTGCCAGCAGTTCTTCCGGGACAGGGAAAACCGGGGAGCTGTTTTTT.

J is TRBJ1-1 and V is TRBV5-6, with D unresolved. This CDR3 is built from 13 residues. Trimming took off 5 bases at V and 5 bases at J, with 13 bases between the two ends. CDR1 is SGHDT, CDR2 YYEEEE, per germline. CDR3 residues: CASSFFRVTEAFF. The CDR3 DNA is TGTGCCAGCAGTTTTTTTAGGGTAACTGAAGCTTTCTTT.

The rearrangement uses TRBV20-1 and TRBJ2-1; 11 bases are shared with TRBD2. The length of the CDR3 is 20 residues. Germline trimming cut 6 bases from V and 0 bases from J; bases unmatched to any gene: 19. Germline V lookup: CDR1 DFQATT, CDR2 SNEGSKA (reference sequence). In DNA form, the CDR3 reads TGCAGTGCGACCGAGAGAGCGGGACTAGCGGTTTGGAGCTCCTACAATGAGCAGTTCTTC. It is translated as CSATERAGLAVWSSYNEQFF.

The table lists this clonotype with a few counts. This chain links TRBV3-1 with TRBJ2-1; tentative D call: TRBD1 (5 bases). There are 15 residues in the CDR3. CDR1 is LGHDT, CDR2 YNNKEL, per germline (reference sequence). Trimming pared 3 bases from V and 8 bases from J, leaving 17 bases between. DNA of the CDR3: TGTGCCAGCAGCCACGAACCACGACAGATCGATGAGCAGTTCTTC. Protein: CASSHEPRQIDEQFF.

This clonotype was picked up a small number of times. The V gene is TRBV6-5, the J gene TRBJ2-7; D is undetermined. CDR1 is MNHEY and CDR2 is SVGAGI in the germline V gene. V was cut by 2 bases and J by 2 bases, with 10 bases left in between. CDR3 length: 14 amino acids. The CDR3 here is CASSYAIPAYEQYF. CDR3 DNA sequence: TGTGCCAGCAGTTACGCAATCCCGGCCTACGAGCAGTACTTC.

This clonotype was counted between two and nine times. In nucleotides, the CDR3 is TGCAGTGCTAGAGAGGTCTGGAGACCCGGAACCCAGTACTTC. Protein sequence: CSAREVWRPGTQYF. The genes are TRBV20-1 and TRBJ2-5; no definite D call. Trimming removed 0 bases at V and 8 bases at J, with 16 bases between. This CDR3 is built from 14 residues. CDR1 is DFQATT and CDR2 is SNEGSKA in the germline V gene (reference sequence).

V and J are TRBV29-1 and TRBJ2-5; 8 nucleotides agree with TRBD1. The CDR3 contains 12 residues. Germline CDR1 reads SQVTM; CDR2 reads ANQGSEA. Losses at the gene ends were 7 bases for V and 5 bases for J; bases not matched to a gene: 6. The CDR3 region is CSGAGGWETQYF. CDR3 sequence (DNA): TGCAGCGGGGCAGGGGGCTGGGAGACCCAGTACTTC.

In its sample, this clonotype was seen many times. A much larger clone is a single base away; this may be a read error. The gene calls are TRBV6-5 and TRBJ1-2; TRBD1 aligns across 7 bases. The CDR3 runs 14 residues. Per the germline V gene, CDR1 is MNHEY and CDR2 is SVGAGI. V trimming: 5 bases; J trimming: 1 base; junction bases outside the gene matches: 4. The CDR3 is CASSDDRVNYGYTF. DNA for the CDR3: TGTGCCAGCAGTGACGACAGGGTTAACTATGGCTACACCTTC.

The sample holds a few counts of this clonotype. J is TRBJ2-3 and V is TRBV4-2, with a possible D match to TRBD2 (5 bases). Trimming took 1 base from V and 4 from J, leaving 12 bases between them. CDR3 size: 15 residues. Germline CDR1 LGHNA, CDR2 YNFKEQ. The CDR3 coding sequence is TGTGCCAGCAGCCAAGTCACTAGAACCGCAGATACGCAGTATTTT. Translation: CASSQVTRTADTQYF.

This clonotype has ten or more counts. The chain recombines TRBV6-6 with TRBJ1-5, with 7 bases lining up with TRBD1. The germline V gene has CDR1 MNHNY and CDR2 SVGAGI (reference sequence). This CDR3 spans 15 amino acids. Trimming took 4 bases from V and 4 from J; bases not matched to a gene: 7. In DNA form, the CDR3 reads TGTGCCAGCAGTTTTGCGGGACAGAGAAATCAGCCCCAGCATTTT. The encoded protein is CASSFAGQRNQPQHF.

A few counts support this clonotype. V and J are TRBV20-1 and TRBJ1-4; D is unclear. Trimming pared 2 bases from V and 7 bases from J, leaving 23 bases between. CDR3 length equals 17 residues. The V gene's germline CDR1 is DFQATT and CDR2 SNEGSKA (reference sequence). The CDR3 DNA follows: TGCAGTGCTAGATCCCGGCGTGGAGCCTTCGCCCCTGAAAAACTGTTTTTT. It is translated as CSARSRRGAFAPEKLFF.

This chain connects TRBV29-1 to TRBJ1-1; D unclear. Germline CDR1 is SQVTM and CDR2 is ANQGSEA. Trimming cost V 4 bases and J 1 base, with 10 bases left between them. The CDR3 length is 13 residues. CDR3 residues: CSVARRANTEAFF. The DNA of the CDR3 is TGCAGCGTTGCTCGACGGGCGAACACTGAAGCTTTCTTT.

The rearrangement links TRBV6-2 or TRBV6-3 to TRBJ1-2; D is perhaps TRBD1 (6 bases). V was trimmed by 7 bases and J by 4 bases, leaving 19 bases between them. The CDR3 is made up of 15 amino acids. The germline CDR1 and CDR2 sequences are MNHEY and SVGEGT. DNA for the CDR3: TGTGCCAGCACCCAAATAGACAGGCTGAGCTATGGCTACACCTTC. Protein: CASTQIDRLSYGYTF.